This TCR beta chain comes out of a study of blood T cell repertoires in COVID-19. This CDR3 is 12 amino acids long. The germline CDR1 and CDR2 sequences are SGHTA and FQGNSA. The ends were cut back, 0 bases at V and 8 bases at J, with 7 bases in the middle. Profiling relied on immunoSEQ multiplex PCR, and the TCRdb table lists in-frame clones only, not all of them. The sample yields roughly 330,000 clones, 80% to 90% seen once. V usage is TRBV7-2 and J usage is TRBJ2-5; D possibly corresponds to TRBD1 (6 bases). The sample comprised PBMCs or T cells enriched from blood (not recorded which). The sequence came from a man aged 25-45 years who had recovered from COVID-19. Written as DNA, the CDR3 is TGTGCCAGCAGCTTAGCGGACAGAACCCAGTACTTC. It is translated as CASSLADRTQYF. Supplemented by reference TRBV7-2 and TRBJ2-5, the full variable domain reads GAGVSQSPSNKVTEKGKDVELRCDPISGHTALYWYRQSLGQGLEFLIYFQGNSAPDKSGLPSDRFSAERTGGSVSTLTIQRTQQEDSAVYLCASSLADRTQYFGPGTRLLVL.